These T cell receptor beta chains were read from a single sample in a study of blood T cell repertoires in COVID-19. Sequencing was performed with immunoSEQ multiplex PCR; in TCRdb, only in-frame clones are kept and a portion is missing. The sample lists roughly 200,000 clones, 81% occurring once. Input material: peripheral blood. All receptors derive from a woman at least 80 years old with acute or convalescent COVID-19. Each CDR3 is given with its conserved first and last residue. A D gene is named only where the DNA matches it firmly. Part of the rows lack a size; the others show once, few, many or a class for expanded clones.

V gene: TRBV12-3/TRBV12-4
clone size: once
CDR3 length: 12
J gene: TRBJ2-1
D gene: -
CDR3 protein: CASTSPPNEQFF
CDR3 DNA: TGTGCCAGCACCTCCCCCCCCAATGAGCAGTTCTTC

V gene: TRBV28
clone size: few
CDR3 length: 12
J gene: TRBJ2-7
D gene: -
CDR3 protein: CASSRGAYEQYF
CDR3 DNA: TGTGCCAGCAGTCGGGGGGCATACGAGCAGTACTTC

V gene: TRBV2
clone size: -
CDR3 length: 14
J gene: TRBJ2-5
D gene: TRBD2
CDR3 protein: CASSVRGGAETQYF
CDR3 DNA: TGTGCCAGCAGTGTTCGCGGGGGGGCGGAGACCCAGTACTTC

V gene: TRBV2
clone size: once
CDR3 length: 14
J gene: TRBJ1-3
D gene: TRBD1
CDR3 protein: CASSEGQGADTIYF
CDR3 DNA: TGTGCCAGCAGTGAAGGACAGGGGGCGGACACCATATATTTT

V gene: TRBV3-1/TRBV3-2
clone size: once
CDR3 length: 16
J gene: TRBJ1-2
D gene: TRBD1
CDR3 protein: CASSQNLRQGGYGYTF
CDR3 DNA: TGTGCCAGCAGCCAAAACCTACGACAGGGCGGCTATGGCTACACCTTC

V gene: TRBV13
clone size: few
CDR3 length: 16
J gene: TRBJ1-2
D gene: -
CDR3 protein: CASSAPLGQTGGGYTF
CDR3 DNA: TGTGCCAGCAGCGCCCCACTTGGACAGACAGGCGGTGGCTACACCTTC

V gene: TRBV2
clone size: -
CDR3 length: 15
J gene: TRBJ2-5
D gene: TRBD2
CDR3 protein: CASNKLAGGLETQYF
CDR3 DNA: TGTGCCAGCAATAAACTAGCGGGAGGGCTTGAGACCCAGTACTTC

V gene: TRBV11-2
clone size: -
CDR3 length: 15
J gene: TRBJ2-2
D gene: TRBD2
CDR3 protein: CASSFGLGDTGELFF
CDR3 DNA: TGTGCCAGCAGCTTCGGACTAGGTGACACCGGGGAGCTGTTTTTT

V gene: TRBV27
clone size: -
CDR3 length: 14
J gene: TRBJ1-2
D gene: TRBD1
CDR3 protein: CASSQRTGPYGYTF
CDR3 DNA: TGTGCCAGCAGTCAAAGGACAGGCCCGTATGGCTACACCTTC

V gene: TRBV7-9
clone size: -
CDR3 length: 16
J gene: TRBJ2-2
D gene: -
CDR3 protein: CASSLLGGAATGELFF
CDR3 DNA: TGTGCCAGCAGCTTGTTGGGGGGAGCCGCCACCGGGGAGCTGTTTTTT

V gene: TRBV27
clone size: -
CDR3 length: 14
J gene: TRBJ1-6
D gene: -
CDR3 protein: CASSPGQRNSPLHF
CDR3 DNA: TGTGCCAGCAGTCCAGGACAGAGAAATTCACCCCTCCACTTT

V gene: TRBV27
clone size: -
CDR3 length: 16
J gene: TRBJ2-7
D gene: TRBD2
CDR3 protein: CASSRQPSGGSYEQYF
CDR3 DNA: TGTGCCAGCAGTCGCCAACCTAGCGGGGGTTCCTACGAGCAGTACTTC

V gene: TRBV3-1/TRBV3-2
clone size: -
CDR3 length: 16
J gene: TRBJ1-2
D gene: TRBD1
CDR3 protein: CASSQDWGQGSAGYTF
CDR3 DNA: TGTGCCAGCAGCCAAGATTGGGGACAGGGGTCTGCTGGCTACACCTTC

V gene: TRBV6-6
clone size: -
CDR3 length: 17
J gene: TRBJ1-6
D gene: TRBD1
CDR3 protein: CASSRKPPAGGFSPLHF
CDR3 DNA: TGTGCCAGCAGTCGAAAACCTCCGGCAGGGGGCTTTTCACCCCTCCACTTT

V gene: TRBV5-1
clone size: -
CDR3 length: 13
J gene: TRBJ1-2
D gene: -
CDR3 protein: CASSLDRPFGYTF
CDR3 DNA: TGCGCCAGCAGCTTGGACAGACCTTTCGGCTACACCTTC

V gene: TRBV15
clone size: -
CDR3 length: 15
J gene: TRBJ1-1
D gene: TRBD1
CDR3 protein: CATGTGGGLGTEAFF
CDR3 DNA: TGTGCCACAGGGACAGGGGGAGGTTTGGGCACTGAAGCTTTCTTT

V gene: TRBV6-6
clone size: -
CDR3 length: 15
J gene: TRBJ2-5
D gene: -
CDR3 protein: CASSYSRGLGETQYF
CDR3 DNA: TGTGCCAGCAGTTACTCGAGAGGGTTGGGGGAGACCCAGTACTTC

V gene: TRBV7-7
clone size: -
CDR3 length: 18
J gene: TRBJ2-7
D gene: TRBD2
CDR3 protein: CASSPRGASGRGAYEQYF
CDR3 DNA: TGTGCCAGCAGCCCTAGAGGGGCTAGCGGGAGAGGGGCCTACGAGCAGTACTTC

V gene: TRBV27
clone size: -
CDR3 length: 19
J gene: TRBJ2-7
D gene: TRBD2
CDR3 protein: CASSPDRPGLAGTSYEQYF
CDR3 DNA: TGTGCCAGCAGCCCCGACAGACCTGGACTAGCGGGTACCTCCTACGAGCAGTACTTC

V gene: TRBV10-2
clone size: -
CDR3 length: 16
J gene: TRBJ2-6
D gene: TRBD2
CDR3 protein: CASRGGRGDGANVLTF
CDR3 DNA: TGCGCCAGCAGGGGCGGGAGGGGCGACGGGGCCAACGTCCTGACTTTC

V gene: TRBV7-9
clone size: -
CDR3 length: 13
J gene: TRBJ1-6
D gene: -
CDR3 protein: CASSLREGSPLHF
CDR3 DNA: TGTGCCAGCAGCTTACGGGAGGGTTCACCCCTCCACTTT

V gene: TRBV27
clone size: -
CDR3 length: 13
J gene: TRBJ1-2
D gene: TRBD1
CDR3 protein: CASSPGTGGSYTF
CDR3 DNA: TGTGCCAGCAGTCCCGGGACAGGGGGCAGCTACACCTTC

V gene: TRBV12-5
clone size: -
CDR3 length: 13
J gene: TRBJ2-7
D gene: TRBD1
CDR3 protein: CASGGTARYEQYF
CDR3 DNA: TGTGCTAGTGGTGGGACAGCCCGCTACGAGCAGTACTTC

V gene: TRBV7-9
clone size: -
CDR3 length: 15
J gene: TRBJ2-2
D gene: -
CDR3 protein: CASSLNRANTGELFF
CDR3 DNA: TGTGCCAGCAGCTTAAACCGAGCGAACACCGGGGAGCTGTTTTTT

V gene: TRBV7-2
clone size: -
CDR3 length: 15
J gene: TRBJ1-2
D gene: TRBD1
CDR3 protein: CASSFMDRGEGGYTF
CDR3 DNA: TGTGCCAGCAGCTTTATGGACAGGGGCGAGGGCGGCTACACCTTC

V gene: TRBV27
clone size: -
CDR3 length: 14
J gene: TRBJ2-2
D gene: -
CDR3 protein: CASSLQGNTGELFF
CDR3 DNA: TGTGCCAGCAGTTTGCAGGGGAACACCGGGGAGCTGTTTTTT

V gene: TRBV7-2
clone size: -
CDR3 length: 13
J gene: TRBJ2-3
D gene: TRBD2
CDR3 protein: CASGSGSTDTQYF
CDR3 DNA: TGTGCCAGCGGAAGCGGGAGTACAGATACGCAGTATTTT

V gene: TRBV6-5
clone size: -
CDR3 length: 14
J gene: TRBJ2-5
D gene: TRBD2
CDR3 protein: CASSSAPGGRTQYF
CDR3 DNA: TGTGCCAGCAGTTCCGCCCCGGGGGGGAGGACCCAGTACTTC

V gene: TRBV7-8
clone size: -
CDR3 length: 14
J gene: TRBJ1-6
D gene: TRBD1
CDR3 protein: CASSSTGGESPLHF
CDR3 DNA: TGTGCCAGCAGCTCGACAGGGGGAGAATCACCCCTCCACTTT

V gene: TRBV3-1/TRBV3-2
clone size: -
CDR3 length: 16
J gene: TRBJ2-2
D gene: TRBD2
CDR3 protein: CASSHLAGGRGGELFF
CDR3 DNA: TGTGCCAGCAGCCACTTAGCGGGGGGGCGTGGCGGGGAGCTGTTTTTT

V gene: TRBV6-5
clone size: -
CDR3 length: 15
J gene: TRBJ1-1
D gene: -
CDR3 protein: CASTEGQGGNTEAFF
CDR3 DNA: TGTGCCAGCACCGAAGGGCAAGGAGGGAACACTGAAGCTTTCTTT

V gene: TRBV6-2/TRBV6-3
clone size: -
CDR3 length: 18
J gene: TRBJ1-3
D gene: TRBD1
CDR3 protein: CASSYGRGLLYSGNTIYF
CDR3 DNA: TGTGCCAGCAGTTACGGCAGGGGGCTCCTTTACTCTGGAAACACCATATATTTT

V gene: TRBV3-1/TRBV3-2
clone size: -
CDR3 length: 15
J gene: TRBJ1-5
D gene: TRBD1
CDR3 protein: CASSQGTDSNQPQHF
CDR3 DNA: TGTGCCAGCAGCCAGGGGACAGATAGCAATCAGCCCCAGCATTTT

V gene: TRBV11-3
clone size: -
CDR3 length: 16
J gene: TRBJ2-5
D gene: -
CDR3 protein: CASSLERGLSEETQYF
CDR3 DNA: TGTGCCAGCAGCTTAGAACGGGGATTATCTGAAGAGACCCAGTACTTC

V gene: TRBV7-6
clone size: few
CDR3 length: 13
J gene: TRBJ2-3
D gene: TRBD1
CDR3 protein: CASSKQGGDTQYF
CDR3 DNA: TGTGCCAGCAGCAAACAGGGGGGAGATACGCAGTATTTT

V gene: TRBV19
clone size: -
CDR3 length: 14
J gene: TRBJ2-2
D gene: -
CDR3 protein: CASSLRGNTGELFF
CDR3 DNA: TGTGCCAGTAGTTTGCGAGGGAACACCGGGGAGCTGTTTTTT

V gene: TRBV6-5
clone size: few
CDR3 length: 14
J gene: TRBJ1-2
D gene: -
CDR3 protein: CASNRGGGNYGYTF
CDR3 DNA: TGTGCCAGCAACCGGGGGGGAGGCAACTATGGCTACACCTTC

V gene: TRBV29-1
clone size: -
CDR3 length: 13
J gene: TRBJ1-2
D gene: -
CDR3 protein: CSVVMTANYGYTF
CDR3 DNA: TGCAGCGTTGTGATGACAGCTAACTATGGCTACACCTTC

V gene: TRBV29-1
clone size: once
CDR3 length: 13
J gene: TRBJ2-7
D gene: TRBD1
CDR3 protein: CSVETGGSYEQYF
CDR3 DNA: TGCAGCGTGGAGACAGGGGGGTCCTACGAGCAGTACTTC

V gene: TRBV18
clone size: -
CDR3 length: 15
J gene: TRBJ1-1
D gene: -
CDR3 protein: CASSPQVPGNTEAFF
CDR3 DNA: TGTGCCAGCTCACCACAAGTCCCAGGGAACACTGAAGCTTTCTTT

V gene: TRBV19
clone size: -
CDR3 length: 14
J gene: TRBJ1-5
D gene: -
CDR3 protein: CASSSGDSNQPQHF
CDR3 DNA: TGTGCCAGTAGTTCAGGGGATAGCAATCAGCCCCAGCATTTT

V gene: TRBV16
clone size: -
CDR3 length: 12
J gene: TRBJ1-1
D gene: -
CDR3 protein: CASRPRGTEAFF
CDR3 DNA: TGTGCCAGCAGACCCAGGGGCACTGAAGCTTTCTTT

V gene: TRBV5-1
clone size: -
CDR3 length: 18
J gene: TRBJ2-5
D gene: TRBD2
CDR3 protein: CASSSRLAGGRIQETQYF
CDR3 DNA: TGCGCCAGCAGCTCACGACTAGCGGGAGGTCGGATCCAAGAGACCCAGTACTTC

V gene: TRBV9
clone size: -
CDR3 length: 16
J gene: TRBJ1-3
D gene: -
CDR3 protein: CASSVGVGDSGNTIYF
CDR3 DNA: TGTGCCAGCAGCGTGGGCGTCGGGGACTCTGGAAACACCATATATTTT

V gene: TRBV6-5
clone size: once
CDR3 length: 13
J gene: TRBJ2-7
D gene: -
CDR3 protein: CASSAGISYEQYF
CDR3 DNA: TGTGCCAGCAGCGCCGGGATTTCCTACGAGCAGTACTTC

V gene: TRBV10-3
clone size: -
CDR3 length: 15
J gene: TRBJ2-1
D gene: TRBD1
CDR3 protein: CAIRLGTGQKNEQFF
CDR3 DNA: TGTGCCATCAGGCTTGGGACAGGGCAAAAAAATGAGCAGTTCTTC

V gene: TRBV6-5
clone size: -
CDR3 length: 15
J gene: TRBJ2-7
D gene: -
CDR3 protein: CASSPPHPRAYEQYF
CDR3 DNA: TGTGCCAGCAGTCCGCCACACCCCAGGGCCTACGAGCAGTACTTC

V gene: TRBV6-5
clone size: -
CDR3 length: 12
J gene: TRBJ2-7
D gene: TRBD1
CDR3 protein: CAGQTGSDEQYF
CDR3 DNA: TGTGCCGGACAGACAGGGTCGGACGAGCAGTACTTC

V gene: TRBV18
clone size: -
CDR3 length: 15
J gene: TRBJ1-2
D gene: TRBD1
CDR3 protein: CASSTGQGINYGYTF
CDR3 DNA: TGTGCCAGCTCGACGGGACAGGGAATTAACTATGGCTACACCTTC

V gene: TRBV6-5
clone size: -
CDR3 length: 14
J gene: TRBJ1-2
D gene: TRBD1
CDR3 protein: CASSAGGPNYGYTF
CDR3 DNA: TGTGCCAGCAGCGCAGGGGGTCCTAACTATGGCTACACCTTC

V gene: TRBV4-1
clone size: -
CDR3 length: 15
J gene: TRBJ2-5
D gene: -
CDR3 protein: CASSQVRDIQETQYF
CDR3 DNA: TGCGCCAGCAGCCAAGTCCGGGACATCCAAGAGACCCAGTACTTC

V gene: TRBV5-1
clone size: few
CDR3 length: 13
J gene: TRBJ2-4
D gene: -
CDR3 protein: CASSSGNMDIQYF
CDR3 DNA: TGCGCCAGCAGCTCAGGGAATATGGACATTCAGTACTTC

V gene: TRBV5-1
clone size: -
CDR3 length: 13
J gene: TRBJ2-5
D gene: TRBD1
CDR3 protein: CASSVGQQETQYF
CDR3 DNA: TGCGCCAGCAGCGTGGGACAGCAAGAGACCCAGTACTTC